A single TCR beta chain is shown here with its context. Assay: immunoSEQ multiplex PCR; the TCRdb copy retains only in-frame clones and omits some. The data hold tens of thousands of clones, with approximately 79% observed a single time. The sample belongs to a study of control samples from healthy donors and cancer patients. Deletions cut 8 bases from V and 2 bases from J, with 12 bases between. Per germline, CDR1 LGHDT and CDR2 YNNKEL (reference sequence). This CDR3 comprises 13 residues. The sequence was obtained from a man aged 55 to 70 with head and neck cancer. This sequence joins TRBV3-1 (or the pseudogene TRBV3-2) and TRBJ2-5, with D possibly called TRBD1 or TRBD2 (6 bases each). Sequences were obtained from PBMCs. The CDR3 loop reads CASEQGLQETQYF. The CDR3 bases are TGTGCCAGCGAACAGGGACTGCAAGAGACCCAGTACTTC.